The rows below give T cell receptor beta chains drawn from one sample of a study of blood T cell repertoires in COVID-19. TCRdb's table, derived via immunoSEQ multiplex PCR, lists solely in-frame clones and lacks some. The repertoire holds approximately 110,000 clones, with less than 85% as singletons. The specimen was peripheral blood. The origin of the receptors is a human donor with acute or convalescent COVID-19. The donor label of this sample is uncertain. CDR3s include the opening cysteine and the closing phenylalanine or tryptophan. Fields, in order: clone size, J gene, D gene, V gene, CDR3 DNA, CDR3 protein. The D gene is left open where the match is weak. Rows give clone size only sometimes, using once, few, many, or a class for an expanded clone.

abundance: .
j_gene: TRBJ1-6
d_gene: TRBD1
v_gene: TRBV29-1
CDR3nt: TGCAGCGTTCAGGGGGCTTTAAATTCACCCCTCCACTTT
CDR3aa: CSVQGALNSPLHF

abundance: .
j_gene: TRBJ1-4
d_gene: .
v_gene: TRBV3-1/TRBV3-2
CDR3nt: TGTGCCAGCACCCTGGTATGGGGGCAAGATGAAAAACTGTTTTTT
CDR3aa: CASTLVWGQDEKLFF

abundance: .
j_gene: TRBJ1-2
d_gene: .
v_gene: TRBV5-1
CDR3nt: TGCGCCAGCAGCCCCCCGGAGCAGTATGGCTACACCTTC
CDR3aa: CASSPPEQYGYTF

abundance: .
j_gene: TRBJ1-2
d_gene: .
v_gene: TRBV6-5
CDR3nt: TGTGCCAGCACCCTTCGGGAGGGAAGCTATGGCTACACCTTC
CDR3aa: CASTLREGSYGYTF

abundance: few
j_gene: TRBJ2-1
d_gene: TRBD2
v_gene: TRBV28
CDR3nt: TGTGCCAGCAGTTCCGATCCGGGACTAGCGCAGAGAATCAGCTCCTACAATGAGCAGTTCTTC
CDR3aa: CASSSDPGLAQRISSYNEQFF

abundance: .
j_gene: TRBJ2-3
d_gene: .
v_gene: TRBV7-9
CDR3nt: TGTGCCAGCAGCTTCGAATCCCAGACAGATACGCAGTATTTT
CDR3aa: CASSFESQTDTQYF

abundance: .
j_gene: TRBJ2-7
d_gene: TRBD2
v_gene: TRBV6-5
CDR3nt: TGTGCCAGCAGGACCGGGACTAGCGGAACCTACGAGCAGTACTTC
CDR3aa: CASRTGTSGTYEQYF

abundance: .
j_gene: TRBJ1-2
d_gene: .
v_gene: TRBV4-1
CDR3nt: TGCGCCAGCAGCCAAACTTACCCCGATACACAGATCCACTTC
CDR3aa: CASSQTYPDTQIHF

abundance: .
j_gene: TRBJ1-6
d_gene: TRBD1
v_gene: TRBV3-1/TRBV3-2
CDR3nt: TGTGCCAGCAGCCTAAGGACAGGGCTACTTAATTCACCCCTCCACTTT
CDR3aa: CASSLRTGLLNSPLHF

abundance: .
j_gene: TRBJ2-5
d_gene: .
v_gene: TRBV27
CDR3nt: TGTGCCAGCAGTTTGATAGGGGGAGACCAAGAGACCCAGTACTTC
CDR3aa: CASSLIGGDQETQYF

abundance: .
j_gene: TRBJ1-2
d_gene: TRBD1
v_gene: TRBV28
CDR3nt: TGTGCCAGCAGTGGGGGACAGGGGAATGGCTACACCTTC
CDR3aa: CASSGGQGNGYTF

abundance: .
j_gene: TRBJ2-5
d_gene: .
v_gene: TRBV7-9
CDR3nt: TGTGCCAGCAGCTTAGTGGGGGCTGAGACCCAGTACTTC
CDR3aa: CASSLVGAETQYF

abundance: .
j_gene: TRBJ1-6
d_gene: TRBD1
v_gene: TRBV7-2
CDR3nt: TGTGCCAGCAGCTCTCGTAGACAGGGTCATAATTCACCCCTCCACTTT
CDR3aa: CASSSRRQGHNSPLHF

abundance: .
j_gene: TRBJ1-1
d_gene: .
v_gene: TRBV3-1/TRBV3-2
CDR3nt: TGTGCCAGCAGCCAAGTAGGGGCAGCTTTCTTT
CDR3aa: CASSQVGAAFF

abundance: .
j_gene: TRBJ1-1
d_gene: TRBD1
v_gene: TRBV4-1
CDR3nt: TGCGCCAGCAGCCAAGATTTTAGTCTGGGACAGGGTCGCGGCGCTTTCTTT
CDR3aa: CASSQDFSLGQGRGAFF

abundance: few
j_gene: TRBJ1-1
d_gene: .
v_gene: TRBV6-5
CDR3nt: TGTGCCAGCAGTTACTCGAGCGGCTCTGGGGCTTTCTTT
CDR3aa: CASSYSSGSGAFF

abundance: .
j_gene: TRBJ2-1
d_gene: TRBD1
v_gene: TRBV13
CDR3nt: TGTGCCAGCAGCCCCGAGACAGGGTGGGATGAGCAGTTCTTC
CDR3aa: CASSPETGWDEQFF